A selection of T cell receptor beta chains follows, all from one sample in a study of blood T cell repertoires in COVID-19. Measured with immunoSEQ multiplex PCR; TCRdb has only the in-frame clones, and not every one. The sample shows under 200,000 clones, 80% to 90% of them seen only once. Sequencing used peripheral blood. These receptor sequences come from a woman aged 70 to 79 with acute or convalescent COVID-19. CDR3s include the opening cysteine and the closing phenylalanine or tryptophan. D genes are given only for firm matches. Clone size is shown for a subset of rows, as once, few, many or a class of expanded clone.

.	TRBJ2-5	TRBV9	TRBD2	TGTGCCAGCAGCGTGACACCGGGACTAGCGGGAGGGACCCAGTACTTC	CASSVTPGLAGGTQYF
.	TRBJ2-1	TRBV29-1	TRBD1	TGCAGCGACCGGACAGGGGGGGGCCTGAATGAGCAGTTCTTC	CSDRTGGGLNEQFF
.	TRBJ1-1	TRBV27	.	TGTGCCAGCAGTTTGGGGGGGGCGGCCATGTACGCTGAAGCTTTCTTT	CASSLGGAAMYAEAFF
.	TRBJ1-2	TRBV29-1	.	TGCAGCGTTGAAGATTTAGGCAGGGGTTACTATGGCTACACCTTC	CSVEDLGRGYYGYTF
.	TRBJ2-2	TRBV10-2	.	TGCGCCAGCAGGGACTCGAACACCGGGGAGCTGTTTTTT	CASRDSNTGELFF
.	TRBJ2-7	TRBV2	.	TGTGCCAGCGGGGGCAGGTTAACTGAGCAGTACTTC	CASGGRLTEQYF
few	TRBJ1-1	TRBV6-1	.	TGTGCCAGCAGTGAACAGGGTTCGAACACTGAAGCTTTCTTT	CASSEQGSNTEAFF
.	TRBJ1-4	TRBV19	.	TGTGCCAGTAGTATCACAGCAACACTCGAAAAACTGTTTTTT	CASSITATLEKLFF
.	TRBJ2-5	TRBV12-5	.	TGTGCTAGTGGTTTGTCCGGAGAGACCCAGTACTTC	CASGLSGETQYF
once	TRBJ2-2	TRBV29-1	.	TGCAGCGTACGGGGTTCCGCGAACACCGGGGAGCTGTTTTTT	CSVRGSANTGELFF
.	TRBJ2-6	TRBV10-3	.	TGTGCCATCAGTGATCTCCCTTGGACAACCGGGGCCAACGTCCTGACTTTC	CAISDLPWTTGANVLTF
.	TRBJ2-5	TRBV4-1	.	TGCGCCAGCAGCAAACAGGGTCCCCAAGAGACCCAGTACTTC	CASSKQGPQETQYF
few	TRBJ1-1	TRBV5-1	.	TGCGCCAGCAGCTTGGTAGTAGCTCAGCCGAACACTGAAGCTTTCTTT	CASSLVVAQPNTEAFF
.	TRBJ2-1	TRBV14	.	TGTGCCAGCAGCCAAGAGGTGGCGGATTACAATGAGCAGTTCTTC	CASSQEVADYNEQFF
.	TRBJ1-5	TRBV19	.	TGTGCCAGTTACAGGAGCAGGGCGAGCAATCAGCCCCAGCATTTT	CASYRSRASNQPQHF
.	TRBJ2-5	TRBV9	.	TGTGCCAGCAGCAGAAGGGGGGGTTTTGTCGGAGAGACCCAGTACTTC	CASSRRGGFVGETQYF
few	TRBJ1-6	TRBV9	.	TGTGCCAGCAGCCCTGAGGGCAGTTATTCACCCCTCCACTTT	CASSPEGSYSPLHF
once	TRBJ2-3	TRBV7-2	TRBD2	TGTGCCAGCAGCTTCCGGGGGGTAGCGGGAGGGCCAGATACGCAGTATTTT	CASSFRGVAGGPDTQYF
.	TRBJ1-6	TRBV9	TRBD1	TGTGCCAGCAGCCTTACAGACAGGGGACGTTCACCCCTCCACTTT	CASSLTDRGRSPLHF
.	TRBJ1-2	TRBV24-1	TRBD1	TGTGCCACCAGTGATTTGCCCTCAAAAGGGGGCGGCTACACCTTC	CATSDLPSKGGGYTF
.	TRBJ2-7	TRBV5-1	.	TGCGCCAGCTTCGGGGCCGAACCGGCGGGGGAGCAGTACTTC	CASFGAEPAGEQYF
.	TRBJ2-7	TRBV3-1/TRBV3-2	.	TGTGCCAGCAGTCAAGCGGGCTACGAGCAGTACTTC	CASSQAGYEQYF
.	TRBJ1-2	TRBV27	.	TGTGCCAGCAGTTCTAGGGGGAACTATGGCTACACCTTC	CASSSRGNYGYTF
.	TRBJ1-1	TRBV28	.	TGTGCCAGCAGTCCGGGGTCTGTTGGTGAAGCTTTCTTT	CASSPGSVGEAFF
.	TRBJ1-4	TRBV18	.	TGTGCCAGCTCACCAGGTTCCGACTTTAATGAAAAACTGTTTTTT	CASSPGSDFNEKLFF
once	TRBJ1-4	TRBV6-5	TRBD1	TGTGCCAGCAGTTATCAACAGGGGGTAGATGAAAAACTGTTTTTT	CASSYQQGVDEKLFF
.	TRBJ1-2	TRBV6-2/TRBV6-3	.	TGTGCCAGCAGCCACATCTATGGCTACACCTTC	CASSHIYGYTF
once	TRBJ1-4	TRBV5-6	TRBD1	TGTGCCAGCAGCTCACCCCGGGACAGGGATGGCGGAAAACTGTTTTTT	CASSSPRDRDGGKLFF
.	TRBJ1-1	TRBV6-5	.	TGTGCCAGCAGTTCCGCAATACAGGGACATGAAGCTTTCTTT	CASSSAIQGHEAFF
.	TRBJ2-3	TRBV28	TRBD2	TGTGCCAGCAGGCGCACCCGACTAGCGGGAGGGCCGCGAGATACGCAGTATTTT	CASRRTRLAGGPRDTQYF
.	TRBJ2-3	TRBV11-2	.	TGTGCCAGCAGCTTATACAGGGTTCAAGATACGCAGTATTTT	CASSLYRVQDTQYF
.	TRBJ2-3	TRBV5-1	TRBD1	TGCGCCAGCAGCCCTTTGCGGGGGACAGGGTACGCAGATACGCAGTATTTT	CASSPLRGTGYADTQYF
.	TRBJ2-4	TRBV19	.	TGTGCCAGTAGTATCCCAGGGAACAGCAAAAACATTCAGTACTTC	CASSIPGNSKNIQYF
.	TRBJ2-7	TRBV18	TRBD2	TGTGCCAGCTCACCGGGGACTAGCGGTACCTACGAGCAGTACTTC	CASSPGTSGTYEQYF
.	TRBJ1-2	TRBV3-1/TRBV3-2	.	TGTGCCAGCAGCCAAGATATTGGCTACACCTTC	CASSQDIGYTF
.	TRBJ2-5	TRBV5-4	TRBD2	TGTGCCAGCAGCATTACTAGCGGGAGGGCCCGGGAGACCCAGTACTTC	CASSITSGRARETQYF
.	TRBJ2-1	TRBV7-3	.	TGTGCCAGCAGCTTATCGAGTAGAGGGAGTGAGCAGTTCTTC	CASSLSSRGSEQFF
.	TRBJ1-4	TRBV2	.	TGTGCCAGCAGTGACAGGATACCTGAAAAACTGTTTTTT	CASSDRIPEKLFF
.	TRBJ1-1	TRBV7-2	.	TGTGCCAGCAGCCGCGGACGGAGGGACACTGAAGCTTTCTTT	CASSRGRRDTEAFF
once	TRBJ1-5	TRBV28	TRBD1	TGTGCCAGCAGCCAACAGGGGGGATATAGCAATCAGCCCCAGCATTTT	CASSQQGGYSNQPQHF
.	TRBJ1-2	TRBV12-3/TRBV12-4	TRBD1	TGTGCCAGCAGCAGGGGGCTAGGGGGCTACACCTTC	CASSRGLGGYTF
.	TRBJ2-7	TRBV29-1	.	TGCAGCGTTGGACAGTTCTCCTACGAGCAGTACTTC	CSVGQFSYEQYF
.	TRBJ1-2	TRBV3-1/TRBV3-2	.	TGTGCCAGCAGCCAAGAGGGCGCAGGTGGCTACACCTTC	CASSQEGAGGYTF
.	TRBJ2-5	TRBV11-3	TRBD2	TGTGCCAGCAGCTCGACTAGCGGGAAAGAGACCCAGTACTTC	CASSSTSGKETQYF
.	TRBJ1-4	TRBV7-2	.	TGTGCCAGCAGCGCGGGGCTGGGAGGAGGGGAAAAACTGTTTTTT	CASSAGLGGGEKLFF
once	TRBJ2-7	TRBV5-1	.	TGCGCCAGCAGCTTGGCCGCAGACGAGCAGTACTTC	CASSLAADEQYF
.	TRBJ2-4	TRBV7-3	TRBD1	TGTGCCAGCAGGCTGGATGGGACAGAAAACATTCAGTACTTC	CASRLDGTENIQYF
.	TRBJ1-4	TRBV4-3	.	TGCGCCAGCAGCCAAGGGGCACAGGGCTCGCGAAAACTGTTTTTT	CASSQGAQGSRKLFF
.	TRBJ2-6	TRBV18	TRBD1	TGTGCCAGCTCACCCTCCGGGACAGGGGGCGGAATTGGGGCCAACGTCCTGACTTTC	CASSPSGTGGGIGANVLTF
few	TRBJ2-5	TRBV7-9	.	TGTGCCAGCAGCTTACTCCAAGCCGGGTGGGAGACCCAGTACTTC	CASSLLQAGWETQYF
.	TRBJ1-1	TRBV7-2	.	TGTGCCAGCAGATTTACAGGGCCGAGCACTGAAGCTTTCTTT	CASRFTGPSTEAFF
.	TRBJ1-3	TRBV7-2	.	TGTGCCAGCAGCTTATCCGGTTCTGGAAACACCATATATTTT	CASSLSGSGNTIYF
.	TRBJ2-4	TRBV5-6	.	TGTGCCAGCAGCTCAAAAGCCAAAAACATTCAGTACTTC	CASSSKAKNIQYF
.	TRBJ1-2	TRBV5-6	.	TGTGCCAGCACCGGGGGAAAGGGAATATCTAACTATGGCTACACCTTC	CASTGGKGISNYGYTF